The entry below describes one T cell receptor (beta chain). The antigen is not known. This specimen includes other DNA sequences encoding the same CDR3. The sample belongs to a study of shared clonotypes between healthy human individuals. Across the study: Serving as donors were a couple of women and a few men, whose ages spanned 18 to 49.

General study findings and limits: Unshared clonotypes carried lower generation probabilities than those common to all four donors. Rarefaction showed sorted-subset sequencing was incomplete despite large depth.

Some clones are missing from TCRdb's copy, which holds only in-frame ones; the method was immunoSEQ multiplex PCR. Of 2 million to 2.5 million clones listed, approximately 93% are singletons. Division of CD4+ cells produced a CD45RA+ naive subset and a CD45RA-negative memory subset. Germline V CDR1 and CDR2: SNHLY, FYNNEI. The CDR3 totals 14 residues. Trimming removed 2 bases from V and 4 bases from J, with 9 bases in between. This chain joins TRBV2 and TRBJ1-5, with D perhaps TRBD1 (5 bases). This TCR came from a man younger than 35 in good health. Some clones in this sample may be carry-over from other donors' samples. Sequences were obtained from naive CD4+ T cells from PBMCs. Subset defined: CD45RA+ positively selected. In DNA, the CDR3 is TGTGCCAGCAGTGAACAGGGTGGTAATCAGCCCCAGCATTTT. This sequence encodes CASSEQGGNQPQHF.